This T cell receptor (beta chain) was sequenced during a study of T-cell reconstitution after alpha-beta-depleted transplantation in children. This clonotype has only a few counts. Germline-derived CDR1 and CDR2 are LNHDA and SQIVND (reference sequence). The CDR3 contains 14 residues. Trimming removed 3 bases at V and 4 bases at J, with 9 bases between. Preparation of the TCRbeta library used unique molecular identifiers. TCRdb ran MiXCR on the PCR reads and lists one entry per CDR3 protein. The sample comprises some 290,000 distinct CDR3 sequences, roughly 9.5% of which are singletons, and around a tenth rests with the top ten.

Material: PBMCs from the stem cell graft donor, obtained from the stem cell graft. V and J are TRBV19 and TRBJ2-2; D is unclear. The source of this sequence is a human donor who donated a stem cell graft to a child with SCID. In DNA, the CDR3 is TGTGCCAGTAGTATCGAGTGGAGCACCGGGGAGCTGTTTTTT. Translating gives CASSIEWSTGELFF. Filled out from reference TRBV19 and TRBJ2-2, the complete variable domain reads DGGITQSPKYLFRKEGQNVTLSCEQNLNHDAMYWYRQDPGQGLRLIYYSQIVNDFQKGDIAEGYSVSREKKESFPLTVTSAQKNPTAFYLCASSIEWSTGELFFGEGSRLTVL.